The 2 T cell receptor beta chains below all came from one sample that was sequenced in a study of Graves' ophthalmopathy and Graves' hyperthyroidism. Amplifying from RNA transcripts, the study obtained TCR beta CDR3 regions. Scientists carried out first-round RT-PCR using HTBI primers and then a second-round multiplex PCR. A single record per CDR3 protein comes from TCRdb applying MiXCR to the multiplex PCR reads. The sample lists 210,000 or so distinct CDR3 sequences, over 25% seen once, with approximately 9.6% in the top ten. The sequencing input was peripheral blood. These TCRs come from a man aged 45-65 years with Graves' ophthalmopathy.

There are many counts of this clonotype. J is TRBJ2-7 and V is TRBV6-5; TRBD1 matches 9 bases. The germline gives CDR1 MNHEY, CDR2 SVGAGI. J gave up 4 bases and V 0 bases, and 7 bases lay outside the gene matches. This CDR3 is 16 amino acids long. CDR3 sequence (DNA): TGTGCCAGCAGTTACTCTCCGGGACAGGGACGATACGAGCAGTACTTC. It is translated as CASSYSPGQGRYEQYF.

This clonotype was detected many times. The gene calls are TRBV6-2 or TRBV6-3 and TRBJ2-3; TRBD1 is a possible D gene (7 bases). Germline lookup yields CDR1 MNHEY and CDR2 SVGEGT. The V and J ends lost 0 bases and 3 bases respectively, with 19 bases between them. The CDR3 is made up of 18 amino acids. The CDR3 DNA reads TGTGCCAGCAGTTACTCTGGGGATAGCAGGGGGAGGACAGATACGCAGTATTTT. Its protein is CASSYSGDSRGRTDTQYF.